The 27 T cell receptor beta chains in this list originate from one sample, sequenced in a study of CD8 T cells in ankylosing spondylitis. TCRdb fed the 5' RACE reads into MiXCR, producing one record per CDR3 protein. Of more than 60,000 distinct CDR3 sequences in the sample, 6.2% are singletons; the top ten hold about 4.6%. Sample: synovial fluid, either unsorted or a sorted T cell fraction (not recorded which). These receptors originate from a male donor with ankylosing spondylitis.

This clonotype was detected ten times or more. CDR3 DNA sequence: TGCGCCAGCAGCCAAGCCGAGGGACTTACTTACTCCTACGAGCAGTACTTC. Protein sequence: CASSQAEGLTYSYEQYF. The chain carries TRBV4-1 and TRBJ2-7, with a possible D match to TRBD2 (6 bases). Deletions cut 1 base from V and 0 bases from J, with 16 bases between. CDR3 length equals 17 residues. Per the germline V gene, CDR1 is MGHRA and CDR2 is YSYEKL.

This clonotype appeared many times. This chain links TRBV20-1 with TRBJ2-7; 13 nucleotides match TRBD2. Germline V gene sequence: CDR1 DFQATT, CDR2 SNEGSKA (reference sequence). Trimming removed 2 bases from V and 6 bases from J; junction bases left unmatched: 7. This CDR3 has 15 amino acids. DNA of the CDR3: TGCAGTGCTAGAATCCCCGGGACTAGCGGGACCGAGCAGTACTTC. It is translated as CSARIPGTSGTEQYF.

As regards this clonotype: Germline and junction disagree at one end, which may indicate a read error. The rearrangement uses TRBV12-3 or TRBV12-4 and TRBJ1-6; 7 nucleotides match TRBD1. This CDR3 comprises 19 residues. CDR3 coding DNA: TGTGCCTGCAGTGCCGAGCCGTCTCGAGGGGGCCTATATAATTCACCCCTCCACTTT. This sequence encodes CACSAEPSRGGLYNSPLHF.

This clonotype has ten or more counts. The gene calls are TRBV7-2 and TRBJ1-2; D possibly corresponds to TRBD1 (5 bases). V was cut by 1 base and J by 5 bases, with 14 bases left in between. Germline V CDR1 and CDR2: SGHTA, FQGNSA. CDR3 length equals 15 residues. CDR3 sequence (DNA): TGTGCCAGCAGCTTAGGTGGACAAGTCTTGTATGGCTACACCTTC. Translated: CASSLGGQVLYGYTF.

The V call is TRBV25-1, the J call TRBJ1-1; TRBD1 matches at 8 bases. The junction had 3 bases not matched to a gene; V was cut back by 6 bases and J by 0 bases. Germline CDR1 and CDR2: MGHDK and SYGVNS. The CDR3 is 14 residues long. In DNA form, the CDR3 reads TGTGCCAGCAGATCGGACAGGGTGAACACTGAAGCTTTCTTT. Its protein is CASRSDRVNTEAFF.

This clonotype was recorded at least ten times. The J gene is TRBJ2-2, the V gene TRBV7-8; 7 bases line up with TRBD2. V lost 2 bases and J lost 4; bases outside the gene matches: 13. Looked up from germline, CDR1 is SGHVS and CDR2 is FQNEAQ. There are 18 residues in the CDR3. Here the CDR3 reads CASSLPPRGRAGTGELFF. The CDR3 DNA reads as TGTGCCAGCAGCTTACCCCCCCGGGGGAGGGCGGGCACCGGGGAGCTGTTTTTT. Full variable domain (rest looked up from reference TRBV7-8 and TRBJ2-2): GAGVSQSPRYKVAKRGQDVALRCDPISGHVSLFWYQQALGQGPEFLTYFQNEAQLDKSGLPSDRFFAERPEGSVSTLKIQRTQQEDSAVYLCASSLPPRGRAGTGELFFGEGSRLTVL.

This clonotype was recorded at least ten times. Relative to the germline gene, one junction end is altered; a read error may explain this. The V call is TRBV20-1, the J call TRBJ2-2; 10 nucleotides match TRBD2. CDR3 length: 20 amino acids. The germline V gene encodes CDR1 DFQATT and CDR2 SNEGSKA (reference sequence). CDR3 protein: CSATPLLASGSLLDTGELFF. Here the CDR3 DNA reads TGCAGCGCTACGCCCCTGCTGGCTAGCGGGAGTTTGTTGGACACCGGGGAGCTGTTTTTT.

Remarks on this clonotype: One end of the junction does not line up with germline, which may come from a read error. This chain links TRBV12-3 or TRBV12-4 with TRBJ2-7; D is uncertain. CDR3 length equals 13 residues. The CDR3 here is CVSSLLGNYEQYF. The DNA of the CDR3 is TGTGTCAGCAGTTTGCTGGGGAACTACGAGCAGTACTTC.

This clonotype has a count of ten or more. The V gene is TRBV29-1, the J gene TRBJ2-1, with D perhaps being TRBD1 or TRBD2 (5 bases each). V lost 5 bases and J 4 bases, leaving 15 bases between the germline ends. The V gene's germline CDR1 is SQVTM and CDR2 ANQGSEA. This CDR3 spans 14 amino acids. DNA for the CDR3: TGCAGCGTTAATACCGGGACGACGTACAATGAGCAGTTCTTC. Translated, it gives CSVNTGTTYNEQFF.

Regarding this clonotype: This may be a read error, as it is one base from a much larger clone. The V call is TRBV5-1, the J call TRBJ2-2, with 7 bases that match TRBD1. Germline CDR1 reads SGHRS; CDR2 reads YFSETQ. This CDR3 region has 16 residues. V gave up 4 bases and J gave up 6 bases; unmatched junction bases: 12. The CDR3 sequence: CASSPTEDRASGELFF. The CDR3 coding sequence is TGCGCCAGCAGCCCTACCGAAGACAGGGCATCCGGGGAGCTGTTTTTT.

The table lists this clonotype with many counts. The V and J genes are TRBV28 and TRBJ2-1; 8 bases map to TRBD2. CDR1 and CDR2 (germline): MDHEN, SYDVKM. The CDR3 loop spans 15 amino acids. The junction had 7 bases not matched to a gene; V was cut back by 5 bases and J by 4 bases. Here the CDR3 reads CASSTGSGTYNEQFF. For the CDR3, the DNA is TGTGCCAGCAGTACCGGTAGCGGGACTTACAATGAGCAGTTCTTC.

This clonotype has just a few counts. The chain uses TRBV28 and TRBJ1-6; 7 bases agree with TRBD1. After removal of 10 bases from V and 4 bases from J, the junction contained 4 bases not matched to a gene. CDR1 MDHEN and CDR2 SYDVKM come from the germline V gene. This CDR3 is 13 amino acids long. CDR3 nucleotide sequence: TGTGCCACCGGGACAGAATATAATTCACCCCTCCACTTT. This sequence encodes CATGTEYNSPLHF.

This clonotype was recorded many times. The chain combines TRBV12-3 or TRBV12-4 with TRBJ1-3, with 9 bases matching TRBD1. V lost 8 bases to trimming and J lost 2 bases; unmatched junction nucleotides: 13. The CDR3 runs 17 residues. For the CDR3, the DNA is TGTGCCAGCCAGCTTGGCACGGGACAGGGAGCTGGAAACACCATATATTTT. It codes for CASQLGTGQGAGNTIYF.

V and J are TRBV6-2 or TRBV6-3 and TRBJ2-3; the match to TRBD2 covers 10 bases. The CDR3 runs to 16 residues. The junction had 12 bases not matched to a gene; V was cut back by 6 bases and J by 6 bases. Germline CDR1 reads MNHEY; CDR2 reads SVGEGT. Here the CDR3 reads CASSARRAGGPDTQYF. The CDR3, as DNA: TGTGCCAGCAGCGCCCGAAGAGCGGGAGGGCCGGATACGCAGTATTTT.

This clonotype was observed a few times. The rearrangement joins TRBV7-3 to TRBJ2-1; 13 bases map to TRBD2. With V trimmed by 0 bases and J by 6 bases, 5 bases remained unmatched. The CDR3 is 17 residues long. Germline V gene data show CDR1 as SGHTA and CDR2 as FQGTGA. In nucleotides, the CDR3 is TGTGCCAGCAGCTTAACGGGGGGACTAGCGGGACGCAATGAGCAGTTCTTC. Residues: CASSLTGGLAGRNEQFF.

This clonotype was found many times. The rearrangement uses TRBV6-1 and TRBJ2-5; D may correspond to TRBD1 or TRBD2 (5 bases each). The CDR3 contains 14 residues. From germline, CDR1 is MNHNS and CDR2 SASEGT. Deletions cut 5 bases from V and 2 bases from J, with 12 bases between. The CDR3, as DNA: TGTGCCAGCAGTCCCGGGGCCACACAAGAGACCCAGTACTTC. It translates to CASSPGATQETQYF.

A few counts support this clonotype. The V and J genes are TRBV21-1 and TRBJ2-3; the D call in the table, TRBD2, was not verified against the DNA. TRBV21-1 counts as a pseudogene. The CDR3 length is 18 residues. For the CDR3, the DNA is TGTGCCAGCAGCAAAGGCGGGAGCGGGGAGCCCAGCACAGATACGCAGTATTTT. Translating gives CASSKGGSGEPSTDTQYF.

This clonotype was detected only a few times. The V call is TRBV2, the J call TRBJ2-3, with 12 bases identical to TRBD2. Losses at the gene ends were 4 bases for V and 5 bases for J; bases not matched to a gene: 4. This CDR3 region has 15 residues. Germline V gene data show CDR1 as SNHLY and CDR2 as FYNNEI. The CDR3 is CASSGLAGAEDTQYF. DNA for the CDR3: TGTGCCAGCAGTGGACTAGCGGGAGCTGAAGATACGCAGTATTTT.

This clonotype was recorded at least ten times. The V call is TRBV12-3 or TRBV12-4, the J call TRBJ1-3, with 7 bases fitting TRBD1. Trimming took 6 bases from V and 2 from J; bases not matched to a gene: 1. CDR3 length: 13 residues. The CDR3 reads CASSQGAGNTIYF. The CDR3 DNA reads as TGTGCCAGCAGCCAGGGGGCTGGAAACACCATATATTTT.

This clonotype was counted many times. The DNA of the CDR3 is TGTGCCAGCAGCTCTTTAGCGGACCCTCGACCCTACGGACCACGGGAGCAGTACTTC. Translation gives CASSSLADPRPYGPREQYF. The chain employs TRBV5-4 and TRBJ2-7, with a weak D call TRBD2 (6 bases). This CDR3 has 19 amino acids. Trimming removed 3 bases at V and 7 bases at J, with 32 bases between. Germline CDR1 and CDR2: SGHNT and YYREEE (reference sequence).

This clonotype has at least ten counts. The rearrangement uses TRBV29-1 and TRBJ1-2, with D hard to call. CDR1 is SQVTM and CDR2 is ANQGSEA in the germline V gene. The CDR3 spans 14 residues. V was trimmed by 2 bases and J by 2 bases, leaving 12 bases between them. The CDR3 spells CSVESGALNYGYTF. In DNA, the CDR3 is TGCAGCGTTGAATCGGGCGCCCTAAACTATGGCTACACCTTC.

Ten or more counts support this clonotype. This rearrangement joins TRBV28 to TRBJ2-7; 11 bases line up with TRBD1. This CDR3 has 15 amino acids. Germline values: CDR1 MDHEN, CDR2 SYDVKM. The junction had 3 bases not matched to a gene; V was cut back by 1 base and J by 4 bases. CDR3 residues: CASSLSGQGVYEQYF. DNA for the CDR3: TGTGCCAGCAGTTTATCGGGACAGGGGGTTTACGAGCAGTACTTC. Using reference TRBV28 and TRBJ2-7 for the parts outside the CDR3, the full variable domain is DVKVTQSSRYLVKRTGEKVFLECVQDMDHENMFWYRQDPGLGLRLIYFSYDVKMKEKGDIPEGYSVSREKKERFSLILESASTNQTSMYLCASSLSGQGVYEQYFGPGTRLTVT.

This clonotype appeared a few times. The chain has TRBV12-3 or TRBV12-4 and TRBJ1-4; D gene unclear. V was trimmed by 3 bases and J by 6 bases, leaving 11 bases between them. The CDR3 totals 14 residues. In DNA form, the CDR3 reads TGTGCCAGCAGTTTTTCGGGGATAGATGAAAAACTGTTTTTT. This sequence encodes CASSFSGIDEKLFF.

This clonotype was recorded at least ten times. The chain recombines TRBV20-1 with TRBJ2-7; TRBD2 aligns across 13 bases. Germline V lookup: CDR1 DFQATT, CDR2 SNEGSKA (reference sequence). This CDR3 spans 14 amino acids. V lost 6 bases, J lost 7 bases, and 9 bases stayed unmatched. The CDR3 protein is CSAGTSGKYREQYF. The CDR3 DNA reads as TGCAGTGCGGGGACTAGCGGGAAGTACCGGGAGCAGTACTTC.

The chain has TRBV3-1 and TRBJ2-7, with D uncertain. Germline V gene data show CDR1 as LGHDT and CDR2 as YNNKEL (reference sequence). The V end was cut by 1 base, the J end by 6 bases, with 4 bases between. The CDR3 extends over 11 amino acids. CDR3 residues: CASSQGREQYF. CDR3 sequence (DNA): TGTGCCAGCAGCCAAGGACGCGAGCAGTACTTC.

At least ten counts were recorded for this clonotype. The chain has TRBV6-2 or TRBV6-3 and TRBJ2-1; D is undetermined. Trimming stripped 4 bases from V and 6 bases from J, with 16 bases between. CDR1 MNHEY and CDR2 SVGEGT come from the germline V gene. The CDR3 is 15 residues long. CDR3 nucleotides: TGTGCCAGCAGTTTCGGTGGACGGAGAGGCAATGAGCAGTTCTTC. Translating it yields CASSFGGRRGNEQFF.

This clonotype appeared many times. This chain links TRBV20-1 with TRBJ2-1; D might be TRBD2 (5 bases). CDR3 size: 13 residues. V was shortened by 5 bases and J by 12 bases, with 20 bases between the two germline ends. Germline CDR1 DFQATT, CDR2 SNEGSKA (reference sequence). The CDR3 nucleotides read TGCAGTGCTGATCCTTTTGCGGAGGCAGTGCAGTTCTTC. Encoded protein: CSADPFAEAVQFF.